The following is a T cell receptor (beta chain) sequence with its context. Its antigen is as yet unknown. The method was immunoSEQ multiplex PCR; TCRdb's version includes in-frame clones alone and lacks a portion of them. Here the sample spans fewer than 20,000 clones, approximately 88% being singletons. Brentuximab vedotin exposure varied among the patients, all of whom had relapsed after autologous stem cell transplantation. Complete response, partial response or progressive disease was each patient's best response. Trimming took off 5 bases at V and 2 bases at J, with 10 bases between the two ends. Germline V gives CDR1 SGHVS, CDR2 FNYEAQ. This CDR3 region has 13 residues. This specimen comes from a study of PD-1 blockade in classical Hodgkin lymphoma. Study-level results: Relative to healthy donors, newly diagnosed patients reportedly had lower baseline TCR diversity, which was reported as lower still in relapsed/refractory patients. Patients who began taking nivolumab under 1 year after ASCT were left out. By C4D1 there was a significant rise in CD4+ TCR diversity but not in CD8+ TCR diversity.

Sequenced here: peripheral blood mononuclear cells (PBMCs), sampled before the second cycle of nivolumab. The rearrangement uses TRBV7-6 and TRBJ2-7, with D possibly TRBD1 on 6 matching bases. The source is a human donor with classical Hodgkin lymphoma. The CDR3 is CASSTDRTYEQYF. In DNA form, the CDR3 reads TGTGCCAGCAGCACGGACAGAACCTACGAGCAGTACTTC.